The 11 T cell receptor beta chains reported below all come from one sample, sequenced in a study of blood T cell repertoires in COVID-19. Using immunoSEQ multiplex PCR, the repertoire was profiled, and TCRdb retains in-frame clones only, with some absent. Among about 98,000 clones listed, approximately 89% were seen once. Material: peripheral blood. These receptors came from a man aged 45 to 65 with acute or convalescent COVID-19.

The rearrangement uses TRBV18 and TRBJ1-5; TRBD1 is a possible D gene (6 bases). The CDR3 runs 13 residues. Germline values: CDR1 KGHSH, CDR2 LQKENI. V gave up 6 bases and J gave up 4 bases, with 10 bases separating them. The DNA for the CDR3 is TGTGCCAGCTCTCTCGACAGGAATCAGCCCCAGCATTTT. Protein sequence: CASSLDRNQPQHF.

The CDR3 spells CATTSGGSYNEQFF. In nucleotides, the CDR3 is TGTGCCACCACTAGCGGGGGTTCCTACAATGAGCAGTTCTTC. This chain connects TRBV24-1 to TRBJ2-1; TRBD2 matches 10 bases. Per the germline V gene, CDR1 is KGHDR and CDR2 is SFDVKD. After removal of 8 bases from V and 1 base from J, the junction contained 1 base not matched to a gene. CDR3 length: 14 amino acids.

The chain carries TRBV29-1 and TRBJ2-7, with 11 bases matching TRBD2. The J segment lost 7 bases and the V segment lost 4 bases, leaving 9 bases of the junction unmatched. The CDR3 loop spans 14 amino acids. Germline loops: CDR1 SQVTM, CDR2 ANQGSEA. CDR3 sequence reads: CSVVLAGGPGEQYF. The CDR3, as DNA: TGCAGCGTTGTGTTAGCGGGAGGGCCGGGGGAGCAGTACTTC.

V usage is TRBV6-6 and J usage is TRBJ1-6; no definite D call. Germline V gives CDR1 MNHNY, CDR2 SVGAGI (reference sequence). Trimming stripped 2 bases from V and 7 bases from J, with 6 bases between. The CDR3 loop spans 13 amino acids. The CDR3 nucleotides read TGTGCCAGCAGTTACACAGTGAATTCACCCCTCCACTTT. Translated, it gives CASSYTVNSPLHF.

J is TRBJ2-5 and V is TRBV5-1, with TRBD1 matching over 12 bases. CDR3 length: 16 residues. Unmatched junction bases numbered 9, after V lost 4 bases and J lost 5 bases. Germline CDR1 SGHRS, CDR2 YFSETQ. In DNA form, the CDR3 reads TGCGCCAGCAGCATCCAGGGACAGGGGGCTTGGGAGACCCAGTACTTC. Translation gives CASSIQGQGAWETQYF.

The chain has TRBV2 and TRBJ1-1, with 7 bases identical to TRBD1. V shed 6 bases, J shed 6 bases, and the junction held 10 bases outside the gene matches. The CDR3 has 14 residues. Per the germline V gene, CDR1 is SNHLY and CDR2 is FYNNEI. The CDR3: CASSPDRVDPEAFF. In DNA form, the CDR3 reads TGTGCCAGCAGCCCTGACAGGGTGGACCCTGAAGCTTTCTTT.

This chain connects TRBV5-8 to TRBJ2-2; 7 bases are a match to TRBD1. Trimming removed 3 bases from V and 3 bases from J; junction bases left unmatched: 5. The CDR3 is 15 amino acids. CDR1 and CDR2 (germline): SGHTS, YDEGEE. The CDR3: CASSSYQGDTGELFF. CDR3 nucleotide sequence: TGTGCCAGCAGCTCCTATCAGGGGGACACCGGGGAGCTGTTTTTT.

Remarks on this clone: The sample holds other DNA sequences that translate to the same CDR3. This sequence joins TRBV7-2 and TRBJ1-2; TRBD1 agrees at 10 bases. After removal of 1 base from V and 8 bases from J, the junction contained 4 bases not matched to a gene. The CDR3 is made up of 14 amino acids. The V gene's germline CDR1 is SGHTA and CDR2 FQGNSA. CDR3 protein: CASSLGGTGVGYTF. The CDR3 nucleotides read TGTGCCAGCAGCTTAGGCGGGACAGGGGTAGGCTACACCTTC.

The CDR3 DNA sequence: TGTGCTAGTGGTTTCCTGAGGTACGAGCAGTACTTC. Protein sequence: CASGFLRYEQYF. V gene TRBV12-5 combines with J gene TRBJ2-7; D not resolved. In germline, CDR1 is LGHNT, CDR2 FRNRAP. Trimming stripped 3 bases from V and 4 bases from J, with 7 bases between. CDR3 length: 12 amino acids.

The CDR3 bases are TGTGCCAGCAGCCATTCGGGGGGTCTAGCGGGATTATACGAGCAGTACTTC. Translated, it gives CASSHSGGLAGLYEQYF. The rearrangement joins TRBV3-1 (or the pseudogene TRBV3-2) to TRBJ2-7; 9 nucleotides line up with TRBD2. The germline gives CDR1 LGHDT, CDR2 YNNKEL (reference sequence). With V trimmed by 3 bases and J by 4 bases, 13 bases remained unmatched. CDR3 size: 17 residues.

This rearrangement joins TRBV7-9 to TRBJ2-1; 11 bases line up with TRBD2. The CDR3 runs to 15 residues. V lost 5 bases and J lost 8; bases outside the gene matches: 8. Germline V gene sequence: CDR1 SEHNR, CDR2 FQNEAQ (reference sequence). CDR3 sequence (DNA): TGTGCCAGCAGCAGAGGGACTAGCGGTCCTTATGAGCAGTTCTTC. Residues: CASSRGTSGPYEQFF.